The entry below describes one T cell receptor (beta chain). Its antigen is currently unknown. This entry belongs to a study of T cell responses to AZD1222 COVID-19 vaccine. Study-wide context: Second doses that came at about 4 or about 12 weeks were put together. Study outcomes and limitations: After the peak T cell response, and only then, were repertoires sampled.

Assay used: immunoSEQ multiplex PCR; TCRdb lists only in-frame clones, some missing. The profile shows 100,000 to 150,000 clones, approximately 89% of them singletons. The CDR3 runs to 12 residues. Deletions cut 7 bases from V and 3 bases from J, with 7 bases between. Germline loops: CDR1 SNHLY, CDR2 FYNNEI. The receptor was isolated from an adult in good health. This specimen was peripheral blood, taken on day 0 of AZD1222 vaccination. This chain joins TRBV2 and TRBJ2-1; tentatively, D is TRBD2 (5 bases). This CDR3 reads CASTRDYNEQFF. The CDR3 DNA reads as TGTGCCAGCACCCGGGACTACAATGAGCAGTTCTTC.